Listed here is a single T cell receptor beta chain. Antigen specificity is unknown. Other DNA sequences within the sample encode an identical CDR3. This record comes from a study of shared clonotypes between healthy human individuals. Study conclusions and caveats: The study found approximately 5% of naive CD4 clonotypes shared across four donors. Clonotypes not shared had lower generation probabilities than those common to all four donors. The study drew on few donors, limiting represented genetic and exposure-history diversity.

CD45RO-negative CD8 cells positively selected for CCR7 made up the naive population, which excluded terminally differentiated effector memory CD45RA+ cells. The germline V gene has CDR1 LNHDA and CDR2 SQIVND (reference sequence). Between the trimmed V and J ends, which lost 4 bases and 4 bases, there was a span of 11 bases. The CDR3 has 13 amino acids. The method was immunoSEQ multiplex PCR; TCRdb's version includes in-frame clones alone and lacks a portion of them. The sample holds roughly 770,000 clones, about 97% seen once. The chain joins TRBV19 to TRBJ2-7; D uncertain. The receptor's source is a man under 40 in good health. The specimen was naive CD8+ T cells sorted from blood. This chain's CDR3 is CASSSGQGYEQYF. In DNA, the CDR3 is TGTGCCAGTAGTAGTGGCCAAGGGTACGAGCAGTACTTC.